A selection of T cell receptor beta chains follows, all from one sample in a study of T cell responses to AZD1222 COVID-19 vaccine. The protocol was immunoSEQ multiplex PCR, while the TCRdb copy is restricted to in-frame clones and leaves out a portion. Of approximately 140,000 clones detected, under 90% appear once; the ten largest clones hold approximately 1.8%. The sample in question was peripheral blood, obtained 28 days after the second AZD1222 dose. The receptors stem from an adult who received the AZD1222 COVID-19 vaccine. The CDR3 runs from the conserved cysteine through the conserved F or W. The order of the fields is D gene, clone size, J gene, V gene, CDR3 protein, CDR3 DNA. The D gene is left open where the match is weak. Rows may omit the clone size; those that give it use once, few, many or a size class.

TRBD1 | NA | TRBJ1-5 | TRBV5-1 | CASSSHPRQGASQPQHF | TGCGCCAGCAGCTCCCACCCTAGACAGGGGGCATCTCAGCCCCAGCATTTT
NA | NA | TRBJ1-1 | TRBV7-2 | CASSLGAGLNTEAFF | TGTGCCAGCAGCTTAGGGGCGGGACTGAACACTGAAGCTTTCTTT
NA | NA | TRBJ2-2 | TRBV10-3 | CAISGQNTGELFF | TGTGCCATCAGTGGACAGAACACCGGGGAGCTGTTTTTT
NA | NA | TRBJ2-7 | TRBV7-3 | CASSPGTVAYEQYF | TGTGCCAGCAGCCCTGGGACGGTCGCCTACGAGCAGTACTTC
NA | NA | TRBJ2-5 | TRBV3-1/TRBV3-2 | CASSQQEKTQYF | TGTGCCAGCAGCCAGCAAGAGAAGACCCAGTACTTC
NA | NA | TRBJ1-6 | TRBV28 | CASTGWGNSPLHF | TGTGCCAGCACCGGGTGGGGTAATTCACCCCTCCACTTT
TRBD2 | NA | TRBJ2-5 | TRBV14 | CASSAPGGNQETQYF | TGTGCCAGCAGCGCACCGGGGGGTAACCAAGAGACCCAGTACTTC
NA | NA | TRBJ2-5 | TRBV6-1 | CASSEAGETQYF | TGTGCCAGCAGTGAAGCCGGGGAGACCCAGTACTTC
NA | NA | TRBJ1-5 | TRBV28 | CASRPSGGAGQPQHF | TGTGCCAGCAGGCCCTCGGGGGGCGCGGGTCAGCCCCAGCATTTT
NA | NA | TRBJ2-1 | TRBV4-3 | CASRQDTSGPYNEQFF | TGCGCCAGCAGACAAGATACCAGCGGGCCCTACAATGAGCAGTTCTTC
NA | once | TRBJ1-4 | TRBV27 | CASSLLGSNEKLFF | TGTGCCAGCAGTTTGTTGGGGTCTAATGAAAAACTGTTTTTT
NA | NA | TRBJ2-2 | TRBV13 | CASSWTPTGELFF | TGTGCCAGCAGCTGGACACCCACCGGGGAGCTGTTTTTT
NA | NA | TRBJ1-6 | TRBV11-2 | CASSPRAALDNSPLHF | TGTGCCAGCAGCCCCCGTGCTGCGCTGGATAATTCACCCCTCCACTTT
TRBD2 | NA | TRBJ2-2 | TRBV7-2 | CASSLARTSGSGELFF | TGTGCCAGCAGCTTAGCTAGGACTAGCGGGAGCGGGGAGCTGTTTTTT
NA | once | TRBJ2-7 | TRBV11-3 | CASSPGRDYEQYF | TGTGCCAGCAGCCCTGGACGGGACTACGAGCAGTACTTC
NA | NA | TRBJ2-5 | TRBV27 | CASSLWGQETQYF | TGTGCCAGCAGTTTATGGGGGCAAGAGACCCAGTACTTC
NA | NA | TRBJ1-1 | TRBV13 | CASSRTGPNTEAFF | TGTGCCAGCAGCAGAACAGGGCCGAACACTGAAGCTTTCTTT
NA | NA | TRBJ1-2 | TRBV6-5 | CASSLAGNYGYTF | TGTGCCAGCAGTTTGGCAGGGAACTATGGCTACACCTTC
NA | NA | TRBJ1-4 | TRBV27 | CASSSPSAGNEKLFF | TGTGCCAGCAGTTCCCCCTCAGCCGGTAATGAAAAACTGTTTTTT
NA | NA | TRBJ1-6 | TRBV5-1 | CASSLKTLDLQNSPLHF | TGCGCCAGCAGCTTGAAGACCTTGGATCTACAAAATTCACCCCTCCACTTT
NA | NA | TRBJ1-4 | TRBV7-8 | CASSLVGDRGRKLFF | TGTGCCAGCAGCTTAGTGGGGGATCGAGGTCGAAAACTGTTTTTT
TRBD2 | NA | TRBJ2-1 | TRBV3-1/TRBV3-2 | CASSHYGLAANNEQFF | TGTGCCAGCAGCCACTATGGACTAGCGGCCAACAATGAGCAGTTCTTC
TRBD2 | NA | TRBJ2-5 | TRBV5-1 | CASSLTLAGGQETQYF | TGCGCCAGCAGCTTGACCCTAGCGGGGGGCCAAGAGACCCAGTACTTC
TRBD1 | NA | TRBJ1-3 | TRBV3-1/TRBV3-2 | CASSQARGLSGNTIYF | TGTGCCAGCAGCCAAGCAAGGGGGCTCTCTGGAAACACCATATATTTT
NA | NA | TRBJ1-1 | TRBV19 | CASSIGVVGTEAFF | TGTGCCAGTAGTATTGGGGTGGTGGGCACTGAAGCTTTCTTT
TRBD1 | once | TRBJ1-3 | TRBV5-4 | CASSLQGTSGNTIYF | TGTGCCAGCAGCTTACAGGGGACGTCGGGAAACACCATATATTTT
NA | NA | TRBJ1-1 | TRBV19 | CASSTTGNTEAFF | TGTGCCAGTAGTACGACAGGGAACACTGAAGCTTTCTTT
NA | NA | TRBJ2-1 | TRBV20-1 | CSPKGFDEQFF | TGCAGTCCCAAAGGCTTTGATGAGCAGTTCTTC
TRBD1 | NA | TRBJ2-7 | TRBV10-3 | CAISGVPDRDSYEQYF | TGTGCCATCAGTGGGGTTCCGGACAGGGACTCCTACGAGCAGTACTTC
NA | once | TRBJ2-5 | TRBV5-6 | CASSFRAAETQYF | TGTGCCAGCAGCTTCAGGGCAGCCGAGACCCAGTACTTC
NA | NA | TRBJ2-1 | TRBV10-1 | CASSEGGGLRDEQFF | TGCGCCAGCAGTGAAGGCGGAGGACTCAGGGATGAGCAGTTCTTC
NA | NA | TRBJ1-2 | TRBV27 | CASSLRVNYGYTF | TGTGCCAGCAGTTTACGGGTTAACTATGGCTACACCTTC